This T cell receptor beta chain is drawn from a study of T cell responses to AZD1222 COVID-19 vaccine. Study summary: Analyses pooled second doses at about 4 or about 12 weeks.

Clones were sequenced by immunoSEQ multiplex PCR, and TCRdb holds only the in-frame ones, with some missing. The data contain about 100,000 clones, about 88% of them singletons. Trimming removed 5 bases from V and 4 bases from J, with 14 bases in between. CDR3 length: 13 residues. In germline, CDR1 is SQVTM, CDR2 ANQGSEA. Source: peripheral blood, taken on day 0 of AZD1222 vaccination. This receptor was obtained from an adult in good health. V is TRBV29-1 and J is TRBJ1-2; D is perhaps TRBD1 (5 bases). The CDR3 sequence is CSVQGALGYGYTF. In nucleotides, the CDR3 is TGCAGCGTTCAGGGAGCCCTAGGCTATGGCTACACCTTC.